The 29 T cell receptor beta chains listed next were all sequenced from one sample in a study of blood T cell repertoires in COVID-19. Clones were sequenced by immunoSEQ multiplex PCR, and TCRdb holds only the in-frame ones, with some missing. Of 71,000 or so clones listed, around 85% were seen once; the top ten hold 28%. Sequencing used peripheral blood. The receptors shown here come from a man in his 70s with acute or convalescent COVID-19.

This CDR3 reads CASSYARAGGGSNTEAFF. CDR3 coding DNA: TGCGCCAGCAGCTACGCGAGGGCAGGGGGCGGATCAAACACTGAAGCTTTCTTT. V gene TRBV5-1 combines with J gene TRBJ1-1; 8 bases are shared with TRBD1. Germline V gene data show CDR1 as SGHRS and CDR2 as YFSETQ. The CDR3 has 18 amino acids. The ends lost 3 bases at V and 2 bases at J; junction bases unmatched: 15. Drawing the rest from reference TRBV5-1 and TRBJ1-1, the complete variable domain is KAGVTQTPRYLIKTRGQQVTLSCSPISGHRSVSWYQQTPGQGLQFLFEYFSETQRNKGNFPGRFSGRQFSNSRSEMNVSTLELGDSALYLCASSYARAGGGSNTEAFFGQGTRLTVV.

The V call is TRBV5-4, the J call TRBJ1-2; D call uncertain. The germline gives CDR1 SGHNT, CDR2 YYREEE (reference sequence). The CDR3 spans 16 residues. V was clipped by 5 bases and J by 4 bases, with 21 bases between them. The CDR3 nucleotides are TGTGCCAGCAGTTCGGGATTAGAACACGGACTCTATGGCTACACCTTC. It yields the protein CASSSGLEHGLYGYTF.

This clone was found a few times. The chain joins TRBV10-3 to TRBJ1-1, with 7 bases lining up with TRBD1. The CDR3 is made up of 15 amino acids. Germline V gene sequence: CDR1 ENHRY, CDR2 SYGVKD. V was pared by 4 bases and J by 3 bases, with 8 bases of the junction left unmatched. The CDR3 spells CAISASAGGYTEAFF. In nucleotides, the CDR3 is TGTGCCATCAGTGCGTCAGCAGGGGGATACACTGAAGCTTTCTTT.

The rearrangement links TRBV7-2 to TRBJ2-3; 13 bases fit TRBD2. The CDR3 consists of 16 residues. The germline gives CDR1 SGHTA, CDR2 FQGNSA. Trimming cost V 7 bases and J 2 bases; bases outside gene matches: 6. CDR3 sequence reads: CASTSGTSGNTDTQYF. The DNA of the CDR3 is TGTGCCAGCACCTCAGGGACTAGCGGGAACACAGATACGCAGTATTTT.

The CDR3 sequence is CASSLDRDLRVTEAFF. The CDR3 nucleotides read TGTGCCAGCAGCTTAGACAGAGACCTACGAGTCACTGAAGCTTTCTTT. The V and J genes are TRBV7-2 and TRBJ1-1; D remains ambiguous. Trimming pared 1 base from V and 4 bases from J, leaving 16 bases between. Germline CDR1 is SGHTA and CDR2 is FQGNSA. This CDR3 is 16 amino acids long.

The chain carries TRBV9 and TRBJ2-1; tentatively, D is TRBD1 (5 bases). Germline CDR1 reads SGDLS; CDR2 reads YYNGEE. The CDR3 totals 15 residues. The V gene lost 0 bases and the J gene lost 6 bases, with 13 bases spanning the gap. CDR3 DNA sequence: TGTGCCAGCAGCGTAGGAGTGAGTACAGGCAATGAGCAGTTCTTC. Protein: CASSVGVSTGNEQFF.

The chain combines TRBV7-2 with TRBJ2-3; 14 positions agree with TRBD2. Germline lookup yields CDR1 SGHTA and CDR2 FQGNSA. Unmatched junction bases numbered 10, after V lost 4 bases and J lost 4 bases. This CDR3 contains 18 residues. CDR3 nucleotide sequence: TGTGCCAGCAGCTCGTCCGGGACTAGCGGGAGATACGCAGATACGCAGTATTTT. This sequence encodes CASSSSGTSGRYADTQYF.

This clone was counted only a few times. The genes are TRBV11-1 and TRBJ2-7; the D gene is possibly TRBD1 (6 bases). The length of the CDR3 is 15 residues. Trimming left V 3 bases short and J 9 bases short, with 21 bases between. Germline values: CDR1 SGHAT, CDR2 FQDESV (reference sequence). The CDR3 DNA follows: TGTGCCAGCAGCTTTCAGGCGGACTCGCCCAGGGGGCAGTACTTC. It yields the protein CASSFQADSPRGQYF.

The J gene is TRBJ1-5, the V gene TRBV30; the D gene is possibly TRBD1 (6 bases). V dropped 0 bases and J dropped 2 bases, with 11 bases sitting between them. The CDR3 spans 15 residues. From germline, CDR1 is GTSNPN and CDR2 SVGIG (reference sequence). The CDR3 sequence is CAWSVQGSGNQPQHF. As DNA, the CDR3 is TGTGCCTGGAGTGTACAGGGATCTGGCAATCAGCCCCAGCATTTT.

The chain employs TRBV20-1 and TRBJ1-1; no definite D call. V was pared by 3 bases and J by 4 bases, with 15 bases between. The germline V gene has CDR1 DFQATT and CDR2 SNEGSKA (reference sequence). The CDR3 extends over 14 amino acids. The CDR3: CSASIGLAGTEAFF. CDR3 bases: TGCAGTGCTAGTATAGGACTAGCGGGCACTGAAGCTTTCTTT.

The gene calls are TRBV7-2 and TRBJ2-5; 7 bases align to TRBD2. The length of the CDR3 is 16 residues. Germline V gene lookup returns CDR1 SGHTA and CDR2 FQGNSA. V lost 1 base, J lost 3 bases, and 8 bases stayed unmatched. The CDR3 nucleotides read TGTGCCAGCAGCTTAGTCGCGGGCCGGGGGGAAGAGACCCAGTACTTC. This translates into CASSLVAGRGEETQYF.

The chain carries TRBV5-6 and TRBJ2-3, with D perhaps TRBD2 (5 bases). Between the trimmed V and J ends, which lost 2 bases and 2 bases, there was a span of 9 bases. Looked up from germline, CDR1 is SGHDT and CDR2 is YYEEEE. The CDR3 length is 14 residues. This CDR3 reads CASSFEGVTDTQYF. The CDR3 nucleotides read TGTGCCAGCAGCTTTGAGGGAGTCACAGATACGCAGTATTTT.

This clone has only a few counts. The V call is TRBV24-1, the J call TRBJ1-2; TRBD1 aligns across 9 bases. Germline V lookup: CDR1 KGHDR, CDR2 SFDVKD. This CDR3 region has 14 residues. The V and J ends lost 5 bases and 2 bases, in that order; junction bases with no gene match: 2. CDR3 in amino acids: CATSGTGVNYGYTF. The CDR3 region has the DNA TGTGCCACCAGTGGGACAGGGGTAAACTATGGCTACACCTTC.

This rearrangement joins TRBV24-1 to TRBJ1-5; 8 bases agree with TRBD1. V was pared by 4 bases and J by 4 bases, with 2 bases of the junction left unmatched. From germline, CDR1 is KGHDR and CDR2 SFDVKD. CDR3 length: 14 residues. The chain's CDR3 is CATSDRDRNQPQHF. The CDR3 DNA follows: TGTGCCACCAGTGACCGGGACAGGAATCAGCCCCAGCATTTT.

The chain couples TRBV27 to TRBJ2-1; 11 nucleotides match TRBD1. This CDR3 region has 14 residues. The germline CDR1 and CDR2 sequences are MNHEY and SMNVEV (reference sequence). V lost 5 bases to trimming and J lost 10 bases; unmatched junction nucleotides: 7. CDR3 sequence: CASSPGQGAGEQFF. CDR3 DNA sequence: TGTGCCAGCAGTCCTGGACAGGGGGCTGGGGAGCAGTTCTTC.

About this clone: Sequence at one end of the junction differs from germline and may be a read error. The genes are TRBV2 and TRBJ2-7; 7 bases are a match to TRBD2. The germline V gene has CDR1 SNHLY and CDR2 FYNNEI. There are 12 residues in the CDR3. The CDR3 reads CASREGASGQYF. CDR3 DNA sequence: TGTGCCAGCAGGGAAGGGGCTAGCGGGCAGTACTTC.

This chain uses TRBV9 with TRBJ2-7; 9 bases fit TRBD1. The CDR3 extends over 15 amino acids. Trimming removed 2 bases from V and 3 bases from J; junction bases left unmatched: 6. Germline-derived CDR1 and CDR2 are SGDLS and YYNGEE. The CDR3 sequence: CASSVGTGTFYEQYF. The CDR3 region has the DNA TGTGCCAGCAGCGTCGGGACAGGGACCTTCTACGAGCAGTACTTC.

CDR3 in amino acids: CASSPDRGGYGYTF. The DNA of the CDR3 is TGTGCCAGCAGCCCAGACAGGGGAGGCTATGGCTACACCTTC. V is TRBV7-3 and J is TRBJ1-2, with 8 bases identical to TRBD1. The V segment lost 5 bases and the J segment 4 bases; nucleotides outside the gene matches: 6. Germline-derived CDR1 and CDR2 are SGHTA and FQGTGA. The CDR3 is 14 amino acids.

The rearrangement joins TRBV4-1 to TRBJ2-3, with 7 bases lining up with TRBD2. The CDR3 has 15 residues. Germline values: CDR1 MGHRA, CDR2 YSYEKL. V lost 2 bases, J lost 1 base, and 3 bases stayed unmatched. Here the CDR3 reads CASSQFAGGTDTQYF. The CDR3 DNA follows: TGCGCCAGCAGCCAATTTGCGGGAGGCACAGATACGCAGTATTTT.

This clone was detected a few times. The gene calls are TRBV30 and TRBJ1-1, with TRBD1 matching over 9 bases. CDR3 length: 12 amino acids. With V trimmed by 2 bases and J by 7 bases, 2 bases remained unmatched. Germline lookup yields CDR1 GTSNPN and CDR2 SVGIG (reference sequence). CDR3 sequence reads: CAWSPGQGEAFF. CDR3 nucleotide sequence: TGTGCCTGGAGTCCGGGACAGGGTGAAGCTTTCTTT.

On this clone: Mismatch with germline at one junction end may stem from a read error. The CDR3 nucleotides read TGTGCCGGCAGCACCTATGGGCAGCAGCCCCAGCATTTT. Protein: CAGSTYGQQPQHF. This chain uses TRBV7-2 with TRBJ1-5; D remains unclear. Germline V lookup: CDR1 SGHTA, CDR2 FQGNSA. The CDR3 has 13 amino acids. The full variable domain, its missing parts supplied by reference TRBV7-2 and TRBJ1-5, is GAGVSQSPSNKVTEKGKDVELRCDPISGHTALYWYRQSLGQGLEFLIYFQGNSAPDKSGLPSDRFSAERTGGSVSTLTIQRTQQEDSAVYLCAGSTYGQQPQHFGDGTRLSIL.

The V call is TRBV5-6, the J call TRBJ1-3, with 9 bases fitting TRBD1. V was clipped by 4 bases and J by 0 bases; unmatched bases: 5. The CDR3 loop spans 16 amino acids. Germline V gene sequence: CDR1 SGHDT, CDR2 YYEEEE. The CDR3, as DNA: TGTGCCAGCAGCGGAGACAGGGGGTACTCTGGAAACACCATATATTTT. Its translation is CASSGDRGYSGNTIYF. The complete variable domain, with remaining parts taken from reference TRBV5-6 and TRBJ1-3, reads DAGVTQSPTHLIKTRGQQVTLRCSPKSGHDTVSWYQQALGQGPQFIFQYYEEEERQRGNFPDRFSGHQFPNYSSELNVNALLLGDSALYLCASSGDRGYSGNTIYFGEGSWLTVV.

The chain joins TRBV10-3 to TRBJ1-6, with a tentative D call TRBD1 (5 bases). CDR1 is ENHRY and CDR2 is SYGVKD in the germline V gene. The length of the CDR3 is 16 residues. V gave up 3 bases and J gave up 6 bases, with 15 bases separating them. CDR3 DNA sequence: TGTGCCATCAGTGAAACCACAGGAAGGCGTAATTCACCCCTCCACTTT. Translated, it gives CAISETTGRRNSPLHF.

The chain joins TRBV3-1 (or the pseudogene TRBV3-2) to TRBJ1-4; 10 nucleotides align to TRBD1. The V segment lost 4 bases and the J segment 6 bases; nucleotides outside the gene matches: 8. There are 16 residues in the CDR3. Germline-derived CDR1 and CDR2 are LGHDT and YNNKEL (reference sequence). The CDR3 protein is CASSLRTGGSDEKLFF. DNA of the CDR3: TGTGCCAGCAGCCTACGGACAGGGGGGTCGGATGAAAAACTGTTTTTT.

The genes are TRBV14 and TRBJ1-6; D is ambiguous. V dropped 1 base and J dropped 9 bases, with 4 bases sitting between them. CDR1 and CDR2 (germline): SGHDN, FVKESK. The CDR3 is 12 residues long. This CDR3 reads CASSQVGSPLHF. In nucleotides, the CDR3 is TGTGCCAGCAGCCAAGTCGGTTCACCCCTCCACTTT.

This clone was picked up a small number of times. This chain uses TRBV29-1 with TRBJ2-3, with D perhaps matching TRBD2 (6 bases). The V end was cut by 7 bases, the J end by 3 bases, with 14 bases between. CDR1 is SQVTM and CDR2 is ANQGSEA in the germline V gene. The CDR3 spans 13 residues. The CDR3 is CSGERSGTDTQYF. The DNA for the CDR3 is TGCAGCGGAGAGCGGAGCGGGACAGATACGCAGTATTTT.

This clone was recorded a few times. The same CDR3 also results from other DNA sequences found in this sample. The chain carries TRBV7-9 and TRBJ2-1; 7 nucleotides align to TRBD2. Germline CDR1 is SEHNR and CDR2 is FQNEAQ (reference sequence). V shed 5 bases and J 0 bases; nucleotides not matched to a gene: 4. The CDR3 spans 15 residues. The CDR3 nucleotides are TGTGCCAGCAGCCCGCGGGGGAACTCCTACAATGAGCAGTTCTTC. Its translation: CASSPRGNSYNEQFF.

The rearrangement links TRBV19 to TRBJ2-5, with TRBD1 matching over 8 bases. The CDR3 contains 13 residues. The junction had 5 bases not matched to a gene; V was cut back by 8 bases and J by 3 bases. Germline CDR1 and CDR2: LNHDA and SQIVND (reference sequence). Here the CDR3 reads CASGVTGEETQYF. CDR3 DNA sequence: TGTGCCAGTGGAGTGACAGGGGAAGAGACCCAGTACTTC.

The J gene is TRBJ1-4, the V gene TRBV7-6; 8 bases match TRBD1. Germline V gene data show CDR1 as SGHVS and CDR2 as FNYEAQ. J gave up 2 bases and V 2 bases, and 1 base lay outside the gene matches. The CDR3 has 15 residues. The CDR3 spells CASSLRQGTNEKLFF. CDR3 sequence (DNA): TGTGCCAGCAGCTTACGACAGGGGACTAATGAAAAACTGTTTTTT.